This TCR beta chain was sequenced for a study of blood T cell repertoires in COVID-19. About the research overall: Whether acute or convalescent, the COVID-19 samples came from the United States, Italy and Spain. T cells, B-cell-depleted T cells, or PBMCs supplied cDNA or gDNA.

V dropped 5 bases and J dropped 7 bases, with 13 bases sitting between them. This CDR3 spans 13 amino acids. How the authors handled the data: Reference gene primers were amplified, and this amplification served to estimate nucleated cell counts. Libraries were prepared by immunoSEQ multiplex PCR; TCRdb keeps only in-frame clonotypes and omits some of them. From that table come the V and J calls and clone size; the DNA was used to work out D and trimming. The data show around 190,000 clones, 88% seen once. In terms of age and location, participants ranged from about 18 to 95 years and lived in approximately 24 US areas.

Sequences were obtained from PBMCs or T cells enriched from blood (not recorded which). The TCR was taken from a woman aged 18 to 35 who had recovered from COVID-19. The chain is built from TRBV12-3 or TRBV12-4 and TRBJ2-3, with a weak D call TRBD2 (6 bases). The CDR3 DNA sequence: TGTGCCAGCAGTCGTTCTAGCGATAATACGCAGTATTTT. It encodes CASSRSSDNTQYF.